This T cell receptor beta chain was recovered during a study of OX40 agonist ivuxolimab in advanced cancers. About the research overall: The study gave patients intravenous ivuxolimab at 0.01 to 10 mg/kg every 2 weeks. Each dose-escalation patient presented with hepatocellular carcinoma, melanoma, renal cell or head and neck cancer. Partial responses occurred in Three dose-escalation patients, one with hepatocellular carcinoma and two with cutaneous melanoma.

TCRdb's copy holds only in-frame clones and misses some; the assay was immunoSEQ multiplex PCR. The sample has more than 25,000 clones; roughly 86% are singletons. The germline CDR1 and CDR2 sequences are SGHTS and YDEGEE. The CDR3 length is 12 residues. V lost 2 bases and J lost 1, with 3 bases in between. The TCR originated in an adult with an advanced solid tumor such as melanoma, head and neck, liver or kidney cancer. The specimen was CD4+ or CD8+ T cells sorted from blood, collected in a trial of the OX40 agonist ivuxolimab. The V call is TRBV5-8, the J call TRBJ1-1; no clear D gene. This CDR3 reads CASSFGNTEAFF. Written as DNA, the CDR3 is TGTGCCAGCAGCTTCGGGAACACTGAAGCTTTCTTT.